A single T cell receptor (gamma chain) is shown here with its context. Its antigen remains unidentified. These data originate in a study of intestinal T cells in coeliac disease. Study conclusions and caveats: Splitting by age did not yield significant classification despite group age differences. Multiple copies of a CDR3 amino acid sequence may be PCR duplicates.

Genomic DNA came from ten approximately 4.9-µm formalin-fixed paraffin-embedded scrolls per case. Duodenal biopsies that were formalin-fixed, paraffin-embedded, fully anonymised and surplus to diagnostic needs were used. In germline, CDR1 is EGSTGY, CDR2 YDSYTSSV. The CDR3 spans 12 residues. J lost 10 bases, V lost 1 base, and 7 bases had no gene match. LymphoTrack primers amplified TRG sequences from roughly 0.2 ug of biopsy DNA. TCRdb re-called the multiplex PCR reads through CATT. The sample gives around 250 gamma-chain clones, around 50% of which show up once; about 50% is in the top ten. This chain uses TRGV4 with TRGJ1 or TRGJ2. The source is a human donor who served as a control with a normal duodenal biopsy, not a healthy volunteer. The sequenced sample consisted of a duodenal biopsy. CDR3 DNA: TGTGCCACCTGGGATGGTATTATAAAGAAACTCTTT. It yields the protein CATWDGIIKKLF.